This T cell receptor beta chain came from a study of STAT5B mutations in CD4+ large granular lymphocyte leukemia. Sequencing was at survey level. Sequencing was performed with immunoSEQ multiplex PCR; in TCRdb, only in-frame clones are kept and a portion is missing. The profile shows about 38,000 clones, 70% to 80% of them singletons. V gave up 2 bases and J gave up 3 bases; unmatched junction bases: 0. CDR1 and CDR2 (germline): MRHNA, SNTAGT. The CDR3 spans 14 residues. Notes on this clone: What it binds is not known.

Study results and caveats: Main leukemic clonotypes were patient-specific, but 20% to 25% appeared at low frequency elsewhere. Compared with healthy controls (2/35), patient top clones favored TRBV06 (8/27).

The receptor was derived from a human donor in good health. The chain recombines TRBV6-4 with TRBJ2-3; TRBD1 matches 9 bases. Source material: CD4+ T cells from blood buffy coats. The CDR3 nucleotides read TGTGCCAGCAGTGACGGACAGGGGACAGATACGCAGTATTTT. It translates to CASSDGQGTDTQYF.